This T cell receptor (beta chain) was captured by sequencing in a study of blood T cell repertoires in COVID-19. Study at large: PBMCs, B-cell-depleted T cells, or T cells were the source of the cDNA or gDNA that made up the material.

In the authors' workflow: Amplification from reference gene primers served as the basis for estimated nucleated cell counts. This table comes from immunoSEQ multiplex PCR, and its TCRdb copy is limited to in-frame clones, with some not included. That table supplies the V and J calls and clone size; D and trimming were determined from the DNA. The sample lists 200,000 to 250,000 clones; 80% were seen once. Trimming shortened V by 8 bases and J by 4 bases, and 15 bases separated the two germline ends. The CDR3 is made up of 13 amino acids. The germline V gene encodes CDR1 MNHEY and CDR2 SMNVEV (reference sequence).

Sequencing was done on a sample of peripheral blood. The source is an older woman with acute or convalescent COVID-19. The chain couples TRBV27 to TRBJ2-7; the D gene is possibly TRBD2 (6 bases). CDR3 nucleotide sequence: TGTGCCAGCCGCTACGGGGGAGGTTACGAGCAGTACTTC. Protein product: CASRYGGGYEQYF.